The 20 T cell receptor beta chains below come from one sample, sequenced in a study of blood T cell repertoires in COVID-19. Only in-frame clones appear in the TCRdb table, and some are missing; sequencing was by immunoSEQ multiplex PCR. This sample carries 110,000 to 150,000 clones, about 80% of them seen once, and the ten largest clones take around 45%. Material: peripheral blood. The receptor source for this set is a human donor in a cohort sampled during active COVID-19.

The V gene is TRBV5-5, the J gene TRBJ2-3; D possibly corresponds to TRBD2 (7 bases). The V and J ends lost 2 bases and 6 bases respectively, with 16 bases between them. The CDR3 has 15 amino acids. Looked up from germline, CDR1 is SGHKS and CDR2 is YYEKEE (reference sequence). The CDR3 bases are TGTGCCAGCAGCTTAGGGGGGGCCAGACGGGATACGCAGTATTTT. Protein: CASSLGGARRDTQYF.

The chain has TRBV4-3 and TRBJ1-1, with D tentatively TRBD1 (5 bases). The CDR3 runs 14 residues. CDR1 is LGHNA and CDR2 is YSLEER in the germline V gene. V lost 0 bases and J lost 9, with 14 bases in between. The DNA of the CDR3 is TGCGCCAGCAGCCAAGATCGAGTGGGGCGCAAAGCTTTCTTT. This codes for CASSQDRVGRKAFF.

CDR3 coding DNA: TGTGCCAGCAGCATGCGACTAGGTGAAAACATTCAGTACTTC. It encodes CASSMRLGENIQYF. J is TRBJ2-4 and V is TRBV5-4; perhaps TRBD2 as D (6 bases). Deletions cut 4 bases from V and 5 bases from J, with 13 bases between. This CDR3 comprises 14 residues. The V gene's germline CDR1 is SGHNT and CDR2 YYREEE (reference sequence).

The V call is TRBV19, the J call TRBJ1-2; D is possibly TRBD1 (6 bases). Looked up from germline, CDR1 is LNHDA and CDR2 is SQIVND (reference sequence). CDR3 length: 14 amino acids. V gave up 4 bases and J gave up 7 bases, with 16 bases separating them. The DNA for the CDR3 is TGTGCCAGTAGTAGAAGGGACACCTACACTGGCTACACCTTC. It specifies CASSRRDTYTGYTF.

The chain joins TRBV24-1 to TRBJ2-1; D may be TRBD2 (5 bases). Trimming removed 5 bases from V and 10 bases from J, with 17 bases in between. The CDR3 totals 14 residues. Germline CDR1 and CDR2: KGHDR and SFDVKD. CDR3 sequence: CATSVKGRDGEQFF. The CDR3 DNA follows: TGTGCCACCAGTGTAAAGGGCCGGGATGGAGAGCAGTTCTTC.

This clone was seen a few times. The V gene is TRBV7-2, the J gene TRBJ2-3; 10 positions agree with TRBD1. Germline values: CDR1 SGHTA, CDR2 FQGNSA. With V trimmed by 3 bases and J by 4 bases, 7 bases remained unmatched. The length of the CDR3 is 16 residues. CDR3 in DNA: TGTGCCAGCAGCTTTAAAAGACAGGGGGCCGCAGATACGCAGTATTTT. Translation: CASSFKRQGAADTQYF.

This clone was counted a few times. The chain joins TRBV2 to TRBJ1-4, with D uncertain. This CDR3 is built from 11 residues. Germline V CDR1 and CDR2: SNHLY, FYNNEI. V lost 7 bases and J 6 bases, leaving 6 bases between the germline ends. CDR3 DNA sequence: TGTGCCAGCATGGGCTATGAAAAACTGTTTTTT. This translates into CASMGYEKLFF. The full variable domain, in which reference TRBV2 and TRBJ1-4 provide the parts outside the CDR3, is EPEVTQTPSHQVTQMGQEVILRCVPISNHLYFYWYRQILGQKVEFLVSFYNNEISEKSEIFDDQFSVERPDGSNFTLKIRSTKLEDSAMYFCASMGYEKLFFGSGTQLSVL.

This clone was detected only a few times. The chain joins TRBV5-1 to TRBJ2-7, with 7 positions matching TRBD1. Unmatched junction bases numbered 12, after V lost 7 bases and J lost 2 bases. CDR1 is SGHRS, CDR2 YFSETQ, per germline. The CDR3 has 15 amino acids. The CDR3 DNA is TGCGCCAGCGCCGTCACCGGGACAGTGACCTACGAGCAGTACTTC. Translated: CASAVTGTVTYEQYF.

The chain links TRBV15 to TRBJ2-1, with 10 bases aligning to TRBD1. The CDR3 loop spans 15 amino acids. V lost 3 bases to trimming and J lost 8 bases; unmatched junction nucleotides: 7. Germline V gene lookup returns CDR1 LNHNV and CDR2 YYDKDF (reference sequence). CDR3 residues: CATSRDRGVFYEQFF. In nucleotides, the CDR3 is TGTGCCACCAGCAGGGACAGGGGGGTTTTTTATGAGCAGTTCTTC.

The chain couples TRBV7-8 to TRBJ2-5, with 10 bases identical to TRBD1. The CDR3 has 13 residues. V trimming: 5 bases; J trimming: 5 bases; junction bases outside the gene matches: 2. CDR1 and CDR2 (germline): SGHVS, FQNEAQ. This CDR3 reads CASSRDRGETQYF. The CDR3 region has the DNA TGTGCCAGCAGCCGGGACAGGGGCGAGACCCAGTACTTC.

As to this clone: In the same sample, other DNA sequences code for this CDR3. The chain couples TRBV5-4 to TRBJ2-3, with D possibly matching TRBD1 (5 bases). Trimming shortened V by 4 bases and J by 1 base, and 7 bases separated the two germline ends. The germline gives CDR1 SGHNT, CDR2 YYREEE (reference sequence). The CDR3 sequence is 13 residues long. CDR3 sequence: CASSDRGTDTQYF. CDR3 coding DNA: TGTGCCAGCAGCGACAGAGGCACAGATACGCAGTATTTT.

V usage is TRBV19 and J usage is TRBJ1-3; D is perhaps TRBD1 (5 bases). CDR3 length equals 16 residues. Trimming shortened V by 0 bases and J by 4 bases, and 13 bases separated the two germline ends. Germline-derived CDR1 and CDR2 are LNHDA and SQIVND (reference sequence). The CDR3, as DNA: TGTGCCAGTAGTATAGAGGCACAGGTGTACGGAAACACCATATATTTT. Residues: CASSIEAQVYGNTIYF.

The rearrangement uses TRBV7-2 and TRBJ2-4, with D perhaps TRBD2 (5 bases). The V gene lost 3 bases and the J gene lost 3 bases, with 18 bases spanning the gap. CDR3 length: 17 amino acids. CDR1 is SGHTA, CDR2 FQGNSA, per germline. The CDR3 coding sequence is TGTGCCAGCAGCTTCAAGACGGGAAGTTTGGTCAAAAACATTCAGTACTTC. It yields the protein CASSFKTGSLVKNIQYF. Full variable domain (outside the CDR3, taken from reference TRBV7-2 and TRBJ2-4): GAGVSQSPSNKVTEKGKDVELRCDPISGHTALYWYRQSLGQGLEFLIYFQGNSAPDKSGLPSDRFSAERTGGSVSTLTIQRTQQEDSAVYLCASSFKTGSLVKNIQYFGAGTRLSVL.

This chain links TRBV7-2 with TRBJ1-6; 8 positions match TRBD1. The CDR3 sequence is 16 residues long. Germline-derived CDR1 and CDR2 are SGHTA and FQGNSA. V shed 1 base, J shed 10 bases, and the junction held 9 bases outside the gene matches. Written as DNA, the CDR3 is TGTGCCAGCAGCTTAGTTCCGACAGGGGAAGGCTCACCCCTCCACTTT. It encodes CASSLVPTGEGSPLHF.

The chain recombines TRBV7-2 with TRBJ1-1, with a possible D match to TRBD1 (5 bases). Germline CDR1 SGHTA, CDR2 FQGNSA. V shed 1 base and J shed 2 bases, with 11 bases lying between them. The CDR3 is 15 residues long. CDR3 coding DNA: TGTGCCAGCAGCTTAGAAGACAGCCATAACACTGAAGCTTTCTTT. Translating gives CASSLEDSHNTEAFF.

This clone was seen just once. The chain is built from TRBV9 and TRBJ2-2, with D unclear. This CDR3 has 13 residues. In germline, CDR1 is SGDLS, CDR2 YYNGEE. The germline V and J ends were trimmed by 2 bases and 3 bases, with 5 bases remaining between them. CDR3 nucleotides: TGTGCCAGCAGCGTTGTCGACACCGGGGAGCTGTTTTTT. Its protein product is CASSVVDTGELFF.

This chain joins TRBV7-3 and TRBJ2-1; TRBD2 agrees at 15 bases. V trimming: 5 bases; J trimming: 6 bases; junction bases outside the gene matches: 5. The CDR3 runs to 16 residues. Looked up from germline, CDR1 is SGHTA and CDR2 is FQGTGA. CDR3 coding DNA: TGTGCCAGCAGCCCCCAGGGACTAGCGGGAGGCAATGAGCAGTTCTTC. Translation: CASSPQGLAGGNEQFF.

This clone occurred once. This sequence joins TRBV15 and TRBJ1-3; a weak D match, TRBD1 (5 bases). With 3 bases removed from V and 0 bases from J, the gap between germline ends came to 12 bases. CDR1 and CDR2 (germline): LNHNV, YYDKDF (reference sequence). CDR3 length: 16 residues. CDR3 in amino acids: CATSRRRGVSGNTIYF. CDR3 coding DNA: TGTGCCACCAGCAGGAGGAGGGGAGTCTCTGGAAACACCATATATTTT.

The chain carries TRBV6-5 and TRBJ2-7; TRBD1 agrees at 8 bases. In germline, CDR1 is MNHEY, CDR2 SVGAGI. V was pared by 2 bases and J by 2 bases, with 5 bases of the junction left unmatched. The CDR3 is 15 residues long. CDR3 sequence (DNA): TGTGCCAGCAGTTACCGACAGGGGCCACCCTACGAGCAGTACTTC. Translated: CASSYRQGPPYEQYF.

This clone was recorded only once. The J gene is TRBJ2-2, the V gene TRBV21-1; the DNA was not used to check the table's D call, TRBD1. TRBV21-1 represents a pseudogene. The CDR3 contains 17 residues. The CDR3 region is CASSKVRDRGLTGELFF. CDR3 nucleotide sequence: TGTGCCAGCAGCAAAGTTAGGGACAGGGGGCTCACCGGGGAGCTGTTTTTT.